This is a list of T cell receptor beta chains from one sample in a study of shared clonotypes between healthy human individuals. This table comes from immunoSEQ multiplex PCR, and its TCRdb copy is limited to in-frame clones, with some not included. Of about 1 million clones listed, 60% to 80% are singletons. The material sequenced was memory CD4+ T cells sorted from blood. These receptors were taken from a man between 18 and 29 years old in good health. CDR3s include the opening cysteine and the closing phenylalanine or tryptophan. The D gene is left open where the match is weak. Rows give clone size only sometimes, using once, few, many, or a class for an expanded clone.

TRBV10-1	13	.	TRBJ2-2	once	CASSEAGTGELFF	TGCGCCAGCAGTGAGGCGGGGACCGGGGAGCTGTTTTTT
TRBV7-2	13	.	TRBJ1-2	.	CASSKQTVYGYTF	TGTGCCAGCAGCAAACAGACAGTCTATGGCTACACCTTC
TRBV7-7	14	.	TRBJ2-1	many	CASSLAPGANEQFF	TGTGCTAGCAGCTTAGCGCCGGGGGCCAATGAGCAGTTCTTC
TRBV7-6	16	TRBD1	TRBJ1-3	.	CASSLVGTGSGNTIYF	TGTGCCAGCAGCTTAGTTGGGACAGGCTCTGGAAACACCATATATTTT
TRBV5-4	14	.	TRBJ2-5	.	CASSLTSDQETQYF	TGTGCCAGCAGCTTAACCAGTGACCAAGAGACCCAGTACTTC
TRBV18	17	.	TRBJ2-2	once	CASSPPKPSWDTGELFF	TGTGCCAGCTCACCACCGAAACCCTCCTGGGACACCGGGGAGCTGTTTTTT
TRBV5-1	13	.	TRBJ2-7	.	CASSDGRTYEQYF	TGCGCCAGCAGCGACGGACGGACCTACGAGCAGTACTTC
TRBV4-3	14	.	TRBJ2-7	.	CASSQDHVDDEQYF	TGCGCCAGCAGCCAAGATCACGTGGACGACGAGCAGTACTTC
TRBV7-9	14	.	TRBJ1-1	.	CASSLGGGNTEAFF	TGTGCCAGCAGCTTAGGTGGGGGGAACACTGAAGCTTTCTTT
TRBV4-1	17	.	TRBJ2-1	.	CASSQDVTQGFYNEQFF	TGCGCCAGCAGCCAAGATGTTACGCAGGGGTTCTACAATGAGCAGTTCTTC
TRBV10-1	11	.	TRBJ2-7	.	CASSESGEQYF	TGCGCCAGCAGTGAAAGTGGGGAGCAGTACTTC
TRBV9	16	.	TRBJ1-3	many	CASSLLPVVSGNTIYF	TGTGCCAGCAGCCTCCTCCCGGTAGTATCTGGAAACACCATATATTTT
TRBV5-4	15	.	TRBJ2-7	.	CASSSSGILSYEQYF	TGTGCCAGCAGCTCCTCAGGGATCTTATCCTACGAGCAGTACTTC
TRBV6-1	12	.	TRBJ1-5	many	CASSQSNQPQHF	TGTGCCAGCAGTCAAAGCAATCAGCCCCAGCATTTT
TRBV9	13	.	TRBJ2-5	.	CASSVGTQETQYF	TGTGCCAGCAGCGTCGGCACCCAAGAGACCCAGTACTTC
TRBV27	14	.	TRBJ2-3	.	CASSPVGRTDTQYF	TGTGCCAGCAGTCCTGTAGGTAGGACAGATACGCAGTATTTT
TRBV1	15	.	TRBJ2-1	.	CTSSQDKDSYNEQFF	TGCACCAGCAGCCAAGATAAGGACAGCTACAATGAGCAGTTCTTC
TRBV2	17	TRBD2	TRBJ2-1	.	CASSLRYTSGGNNEQFF	TGTGCCAGCAGTCTTAGGTACACTAGCGGGGGGAACAATGAGCAGTTCTTC
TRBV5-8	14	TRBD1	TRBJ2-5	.	CASSSGQGQETQYF	TGTGCCAGCAGCTCAGGACAGGGCCAAGAGACCCAGTACTTC
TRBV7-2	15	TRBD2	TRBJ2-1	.	CASTAGLARYNEQFF	TGTGCCAGCACCGCGGGACTAGCGAGATACAATGAGCAGTTCTTC
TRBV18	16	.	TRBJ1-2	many	CASSPSTTTEFYGYTF	TGTGCCAGCTCACCATCTACGACGACAGAGTTCTATGGCTACACCTTC
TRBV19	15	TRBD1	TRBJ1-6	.	CASSIVGQGNSPLHF	TGTGCCAGTAGTATTGTGGGACAGGGCAATTCACCCCTCCACTTT
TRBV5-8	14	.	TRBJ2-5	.	CASSLGRRQETQYF	TGTGCCAGCAGCTTGGGGCGGCGCCAAGAGACCCAGTACTTC
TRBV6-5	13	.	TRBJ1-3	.	CASRRNTGLTIYF	TGTGCCAGCAGACGTAATACAGGGTTAACCATATATTTT
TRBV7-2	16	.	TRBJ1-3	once	CASSPSGGTSGNTIYF	TGTGCCAGCAGCCCGTCCGGGGGGACTTCTGGAAACACCATATATTTT
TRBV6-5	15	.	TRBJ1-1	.	CASSTQGRGNTEAFF	TGTGCCAGCAGTACCCAAGGCCGAGGGAACACTGAAGCTTTCTTT
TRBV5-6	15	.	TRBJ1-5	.	CASSLVGGPGQPQHF	TGTGCCAGCAGCTTGGTTGGCGGGCCCGGTCAGCCCCAGCATTTT
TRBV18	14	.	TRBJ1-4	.	CASSLPATNEKLFF	TGTGCCAGCTCGCTACCAGCAACTAATGAAAAACTGTTTTTT
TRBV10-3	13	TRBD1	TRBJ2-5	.	CAIWTGREETQYF	TGTGCCATCTGGACAGGGCGGGAAGAGACCCAGTACTTC